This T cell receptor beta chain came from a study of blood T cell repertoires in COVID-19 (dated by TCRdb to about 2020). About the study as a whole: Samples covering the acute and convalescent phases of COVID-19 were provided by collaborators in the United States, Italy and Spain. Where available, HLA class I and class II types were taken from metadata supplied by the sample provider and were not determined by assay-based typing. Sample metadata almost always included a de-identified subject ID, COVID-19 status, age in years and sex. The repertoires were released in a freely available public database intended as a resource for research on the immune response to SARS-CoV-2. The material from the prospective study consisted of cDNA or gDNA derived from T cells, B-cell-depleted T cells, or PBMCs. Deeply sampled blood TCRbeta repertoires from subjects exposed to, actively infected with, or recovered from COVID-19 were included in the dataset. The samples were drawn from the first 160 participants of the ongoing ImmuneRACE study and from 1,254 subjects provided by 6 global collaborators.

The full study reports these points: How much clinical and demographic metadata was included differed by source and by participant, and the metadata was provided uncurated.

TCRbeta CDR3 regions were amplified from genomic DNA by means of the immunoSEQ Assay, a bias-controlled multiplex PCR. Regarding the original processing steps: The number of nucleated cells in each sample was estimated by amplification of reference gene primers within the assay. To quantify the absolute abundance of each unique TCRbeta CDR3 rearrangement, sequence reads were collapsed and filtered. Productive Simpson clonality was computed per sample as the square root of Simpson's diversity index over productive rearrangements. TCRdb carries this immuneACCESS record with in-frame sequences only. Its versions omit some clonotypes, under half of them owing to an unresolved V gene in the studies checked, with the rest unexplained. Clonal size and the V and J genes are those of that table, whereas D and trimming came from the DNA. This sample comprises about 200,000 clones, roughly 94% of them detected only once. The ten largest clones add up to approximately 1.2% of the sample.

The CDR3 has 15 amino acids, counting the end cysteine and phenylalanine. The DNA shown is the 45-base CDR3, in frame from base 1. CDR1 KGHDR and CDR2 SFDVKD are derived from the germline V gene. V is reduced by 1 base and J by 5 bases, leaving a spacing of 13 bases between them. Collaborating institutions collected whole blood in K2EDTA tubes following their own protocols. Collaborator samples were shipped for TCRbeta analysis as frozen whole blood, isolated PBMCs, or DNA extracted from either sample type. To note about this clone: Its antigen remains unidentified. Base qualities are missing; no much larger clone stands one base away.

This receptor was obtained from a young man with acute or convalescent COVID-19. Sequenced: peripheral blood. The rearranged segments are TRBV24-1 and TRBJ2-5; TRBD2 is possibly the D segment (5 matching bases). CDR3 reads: CATSDFRTLEETQYF. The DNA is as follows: TGTGCCACCAGTGATTTTCGGACTCTAGAGGAGACCCAGTACTTC.